This TCR beta chain was sequenced in a study of response to subunit inactivated influenza vaccine. Note on this clonotype: What it binds is not known.

Via MiXCR, TCRdb re-called the RT-PCR reads, giving one row per CDR3 protein. Altogether more than 200,000 distinct CDR3 sequences are present, roughly an eighth being singletons, with the ten largest covering 7.8%. The CDR3 loop spans 15 amino acids. Germline trimming cut 6 bases from V and 4 bases from J; bases unmatched to any gene: 5. Germline loops: CDR1 DFQATT, CDR2 SNEGSKA (reference sequence). Study results and limitations: The authors suggested that every seasonal influenza vaccination recruits few new T cells.

The source of this sequence is a middle-aged man who received an inactivated influenza vaccine. The chain recombines TRBV20-1 with TRBJ2-3; 15 positions agree with TRBD2. The specimen was non-naive T cells sorted from PBMCs, collected approximately 15 days before vaccination. Here the CDR3 DNA reads TGCAGTGCCGGACTAGCGGGGGGGCTCGCAGATACGCAGTATTTT. This codes for CSAGLAGGLADTQYF.